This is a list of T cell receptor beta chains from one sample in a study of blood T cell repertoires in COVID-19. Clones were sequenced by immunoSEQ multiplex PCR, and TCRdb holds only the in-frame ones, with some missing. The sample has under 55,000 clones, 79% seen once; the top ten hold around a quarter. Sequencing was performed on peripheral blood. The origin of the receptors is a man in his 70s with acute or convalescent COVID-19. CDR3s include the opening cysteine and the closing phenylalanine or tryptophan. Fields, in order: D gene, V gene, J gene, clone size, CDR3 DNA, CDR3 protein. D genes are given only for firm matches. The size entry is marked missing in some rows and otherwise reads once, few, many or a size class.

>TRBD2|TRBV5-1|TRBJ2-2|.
TGCGCCAGCAGCGAACCCGGGGGGGCGAACACCGGGGAGCTGTTTTTT
CASSEPGGANTGELFF
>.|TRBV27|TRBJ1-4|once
TGTGCCAGCAGCCTTAAAACAACTAATGAAAAACTGTTTTTT
CASSLKTTNEKLFF
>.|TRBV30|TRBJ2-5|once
TGTGCCTGGAGTGACGGGGAGACCCAGTACTTC
CAWSDGETQYF
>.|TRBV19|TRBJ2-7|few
TGTGCCAGTAGTCCATGGGACATTCCCTACGAGCAGTACTTC
CASSPWDIPYEQYF
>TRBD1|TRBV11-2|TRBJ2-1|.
TGTGCCAGCAGCTTAGGACAGGGCTCCTACAATGAGCAGTTCTTC
CASSLGQGSYNEQFF
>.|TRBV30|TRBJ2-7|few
TGTGCCTGGAGTCGGGGTCTGTCCTACGAGCAGTACTTC
CAWSRGLSYEQYF
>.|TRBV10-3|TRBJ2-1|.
TGTGCCATCAGCCCGGGGGGCCTCGGGGCGCAGTTCTTC
CAISPGGLGAQFF
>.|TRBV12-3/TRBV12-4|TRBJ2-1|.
TGTGCCAGCAGCAGGGGCGGCTACAATGAGCAGTTCTTC
CASSRGGYNEQFF
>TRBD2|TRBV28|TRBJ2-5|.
TGTGCCAGCAGTTGGCGGGAGGGCCGAGGGCAAGAGACCCAGTACTTC
CASSWREGRGQETQYF
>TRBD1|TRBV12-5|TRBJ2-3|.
TGTGCTAGTGGTGGACAGGGGGGTACAGATACGCAGTATTTT
CASGGQGGTDTQYF
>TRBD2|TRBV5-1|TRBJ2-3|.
TGCGCCAGCAGCTTGGCGGGAGGGCCAGATACGCAGTATTTT
CASSLAGGPDTQYF
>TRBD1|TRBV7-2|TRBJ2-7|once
TGTGCCAGCAGCTTAGCGAACAGGGGCTACGAGCAGTACTTC
CASSLANRGYEQYF
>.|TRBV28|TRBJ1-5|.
TGTGCCAGCAGTCCTCCGGGACAAAGATATAGCAATCAGCCCCAGCATTTT
CASSPPGQRYSNQPQHF
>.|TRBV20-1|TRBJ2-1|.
TGCAGTGCTAGTGGTTGGAGAAGCTCCTACAATGAGCAGTTCTTC
CSASGWRSSYNEQFF
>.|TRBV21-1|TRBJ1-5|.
TGTGCCAGCCCGGGACAGATCCATCTCCAGCATTTT
CASPGQIHLQHF
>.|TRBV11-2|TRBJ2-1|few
TGTGCCAGCAGCTTCGGGAGATCTGGTGAGCAGTTCTTC
CASSFGRSGEQFF
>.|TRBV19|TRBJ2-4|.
TGTGCCAGTAGTCCAGGAACCGAAAACATTCAGTACTTC
CASSPGTENIQYF
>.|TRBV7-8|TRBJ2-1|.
TGTGCCAGCAGCTTAGAAACGGGATCCGGCCATGAGCAGTTCTTC
CASSLETGSGHEQFF
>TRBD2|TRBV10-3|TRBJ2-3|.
TGTGCCACCCGGACTAGCGGGGGCACAGATACGCAGTATTTT
CATRTSGGTDTQYF
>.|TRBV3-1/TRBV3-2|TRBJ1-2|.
TGTGCCAGCAGCCAGGGACTGACTAACTATGGCTACACCTTC
CASSQGLTNYGYTF
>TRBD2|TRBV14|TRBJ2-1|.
TGTGCCAGCAGCCCAAACTACGGGACTAGTCTGTTCTTC
CASSPNYGTSLFF
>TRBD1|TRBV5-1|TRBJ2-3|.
TGCGCCAGCAGCGGGGGACAGGGAAGCACAGATACGCAGTATTTT
CASSGGQGSTDTQYF
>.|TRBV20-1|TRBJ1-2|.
TGCAGTGCTAGGCCGGGATATGGCTACACCTTC
CSARPGYGYTF
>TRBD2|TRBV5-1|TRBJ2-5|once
TGCGCCAGCAGGTCGGCTCTGGGGGAGGGAGAGACCCAGTACTTC
CASRSALGEGETQYF
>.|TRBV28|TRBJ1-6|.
TGTGCCAGCATTCTCGGGGGGAGCTCCTATAATTCACCCCTCCACTTT
CASILGGSSYNSPLHF
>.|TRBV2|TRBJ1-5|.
TGTGCCAGCCAGCCCTCTAGCGGATACAATCAGCCCCAGCATTTT
CASQPSSGYNQPQHF
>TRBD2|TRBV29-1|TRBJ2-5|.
TGCAGCGCTGGGACTAATCAAGAGACCCAGTACTTC
CSAGTNQETQYF
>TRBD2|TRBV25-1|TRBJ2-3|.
TGTGCCAGCAGCGGTAATAGCGGGAGGGAAGGAGATACGCAGTATTTT
CASSGNSGREGDTQYF
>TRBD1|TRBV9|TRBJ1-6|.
TGTGCCAGCAGCGTAGACCAGGGGGCTAATTCACCCCTCCACTTT
CASSVDQGANSPLHF
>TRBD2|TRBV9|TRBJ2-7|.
TGTGCCAGCAGCTCTAGCGGGACTATAACCGAGCAGTACTTC
CASSSSGTITEQYF
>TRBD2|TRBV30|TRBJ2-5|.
TGTGCCCCCCTAAGCGGGGGTCCCCAAGAGACCCAGTACTTC
CAPLSGGPQETQYF
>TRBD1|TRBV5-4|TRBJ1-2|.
TGTGCCAGCAGCCTCAATCCGGGACAGGGAGGGTTCTACTATGGCTACACCTTC
CASSLNPGQGGFYYGYTF
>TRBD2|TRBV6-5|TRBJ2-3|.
TGTGCCAGCACCTTGACTAGCGGTGACACAGATACGCAGTATTTT
CASTLTSGDTDTQYF
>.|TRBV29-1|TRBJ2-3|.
TGCAGCGCCCAATCGGGATTTGGCCCAACGACGCCCGCAGATACGCAGTATTTT
CSAQSGFGPTTPADTQYF
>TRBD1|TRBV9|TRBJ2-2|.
TGTGCCAGCAGCGCTCCGGGACAGGGGAATACCGGGGAGCTGTTTTTT
CASSAPGQGNTGELFF
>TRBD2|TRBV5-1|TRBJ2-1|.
TGCGCCAGCAGCCCAATGACTAGCGGGAGGATCAATGAGCAGTTCTTC
CASSPMTSGRINEQFF
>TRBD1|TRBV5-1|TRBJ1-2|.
TGCGCCAGCAGCTTTGGACAGGCTGGAAAATATGGCTACACCTTC
CASSFGQAGKYGYTF
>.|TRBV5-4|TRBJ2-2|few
TGTGCCAGCAGCCACGTGCTAGCGTCGCACACCGGGGAGCTGTTTTTT
CASSHVLASHTGELFF
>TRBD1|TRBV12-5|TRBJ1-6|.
TGTGCTAGTGGTTTGGACGCAGGGGGTCAGTCACCCCTCCACTTT
CASGLDAGGQSPLHF
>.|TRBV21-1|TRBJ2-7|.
TGTGCCAGCAGCAAAGCCCGAATAGCGGGAGTCGGTTACGAGCAGTACTTC
CASSKARIAGVGYEQYF
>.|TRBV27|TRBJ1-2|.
TGTGCCAGCAGTTTAACAGGGACGGGCTACACCTTC
CASSLTGTGYTF
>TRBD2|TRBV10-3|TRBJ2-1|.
TGTGCCCATTCCTCGTCCGGGGGGATCTACAATGAGCAGTTCTTC
CAHSSSGGIYNEQFF
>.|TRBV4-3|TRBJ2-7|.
TGCGCCAGCAGCCAGTTCCCCCAGGGGTCCTACGAGCAGTACTTC
CASSQFPQGSYEQYF
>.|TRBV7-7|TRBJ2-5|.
TGTGCCAGCAGCTTAGTTGTGACGGGTAATCAAGAGACCCAGTACTTC
CASSLVVTGNQETQYF
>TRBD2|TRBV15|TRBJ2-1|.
TGTGCCACCAGCAGAAGGAGACTAGCGGGATACAATGAGCAGTTCTTC
CATSRRRLAGYNEQFF
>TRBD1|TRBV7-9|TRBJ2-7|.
TGTGCCAGCAGCTTCGGACAGGGCTACGAGCAGTACTTC
CASSFGQGYEQYF
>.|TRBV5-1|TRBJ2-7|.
TGCGCCAGCAGCCCAGAAACGGACAGTTACGAGCAGTACTTC
CASSPETDSYEQYF
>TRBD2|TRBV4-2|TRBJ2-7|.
TGTGCCAGCAGCCAGGGACTACGCTCCTACGAGCAGTACTTC
CASSQGLRSYEQYF
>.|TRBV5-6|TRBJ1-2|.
TGTGCCAGCAGCTTCGGCCCACACGGCGTCGCAGGCTATGGCTACACCTTC
CASSFGPHGVAGYGYTF
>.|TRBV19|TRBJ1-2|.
TGTGCCAGTAGTATGGGGACAAGGTCATTTAACTATGGCTACACCTTC
CASSMGTRSFNYGYTF
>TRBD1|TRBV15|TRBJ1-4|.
TGTGCCACCAGCAGAGATCAGGGGGCTAATGAAAAACTGTTTTTT
CATSRDQGANEKLFF
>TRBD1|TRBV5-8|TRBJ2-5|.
TGTGCCAGCAGCTCCGGGACAGGGGCTAATGAACCCCAAGAGACCCAGTACTTC
CASSSGTGANEPQETQYF
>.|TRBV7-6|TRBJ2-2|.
TGTGCCAGCAGTTCCGGGGACGGGGAGCTGTTTTTT
CASSSGDGELFF